This T cell receptor (beta chain) emerged from a study of shared clonotypes between healthy human individuals. Study overall: The donor group consisted of two women and a few men, aged 18 to 49. Notes on the study in general: Only blood was sampled; tissue repertoires likely differ.

Data came from immunoSEQ multiplex PCR; TCRdb stores just in-frame clones and leaves some out. The table shows about 490,000 clones, with 60% to 80% occurring only once. The CDR3 is 16 residues long. Germline CDR1 reads SGHTS; CDR2 reads YDEGEE. V shed 4 bases, J shed 3 bases, and the junction held 10 bases outside the gene matches. This clone was found a few times. The antigen remains undetermined. This sequence originates from a woman in her 40s in good health. Some clones in this sample may be carry-over from other donors' samples. The chain recombines TRBV5-8 with TRBJ1-5, with 7 bases matching TRBD1. Sequences were obtained from PBMCs. The CDR3 sequence: CASSPFGTAYNQPQHF. Here the CDR3 DNA reads TGTGCCAGCAGCCCCTTCGGGACAGCATACAATCAGCCCCAGCATTTT.